A selection of T cell receptor beta chains follows, all from one sample in a study of tissue T cells after allogeneic stem cell transplantation. Repertoires were generated with immunoSEQ multiplex PCR, while TCRdb's copy carries only in-frame clones and drops some. The sample lists tens of thousands of clones, more than 60% occurring once. Here the sequenced sample was tissue from the ileum, taken at autopsy. The receptors come from an older female donor with lung cancer. Both conserved end residues are part of each CDR3. The order of the fields is CDR3 protein, CDR3 DNA, J gene, D gene, V gene, clone size. A D gene is named only where the DNA matches it firmly. Expanded clones get a size class; other rows say once, few or many, or leave the size out.

CDR3aa: CASSLGGTESEKLFF; CDR3nt: TGTGCCAGCAGCTTAGGAGGGACAGAGTCCGAAAAACTGTTTTTT; j_gene: TRBJ1-4; d_gene: TRBD1; v_gene: TRBV7-9; abundance: NA
CDR3aa: CASSFSGHLGTEAFF; CDR3nt: TGTGCCAGCAGCTTTTCGGGACACCTGGGCACTGAAGCTTTCTTT; j_gene: TRBJ1-1; d_gene: NA; v_gene: TRBV11-2; abundance: NA
CDR3aa: CASSRDSLDGYTF; CDR3nt: TGTGCCAGCAGTCGGGACAGCCTGGATGGCTACACCTTC; j_gene: TRBJ1-2; d_gene: TRBD1; v_gene: TRBV28; abundance: NA
CDR3aa: CASSHRVSRGQSTDTQYF; CDR3nt: TGCGCCAGCAGCCACAGAGTTAGCAGGGGTCAGAGCACAGATACGCAGTATTTT; j_gene: TRBJ2-3; d_gene: NA; v_gene: TRBV4-3; abundance: NA
CDR3aa: CASSEGRADTQYF; CDR3nt: TGTGCCAGCAGTGAAGGCAGGGCAGATACGCAGTATTTT; j_gene: TRBJ2-3; d_gene: NA; v_gene: TRBV6-1; abundance: NA
CDR3aa: CASSFFGRSSSGANVLTF; CDR3nt: TGTGCCAGCAGCTTCTTCGGGAGGAGTAGCTCTGGGGCCAACGTCCTGACTTTC; j_gene: TRBJ2-6; d_gene: TRBD2; v_gene: TRBV11-2; abundance: NA
CDR3aa: CASSEENGGAGYEQYF; CDR3nt: TGTGCCAGCAGTGAAGAAAACGGGGGCGCGGGCTACGAGCAGTACTTC; j_gene: TRBJ2-7; d_gene: NA; v_gene: TRBV2; abundance: NA
CDR3aa: CASSFYSDATGETQYF; CDR3nt: TGTGCCAGCAGCTTCTACTCGGATGCGACGGGAGAGACCCAGTACTTC; j_gene: TRBJ2-5; d_gene: NA; v_gene: TRBV5-6; abundance: few
CDR3aa: CASSLEAGTREKLFF; CDR3nt: TGTGCCAGCAGCTTAGAAGCAGGGACGCGGGAAAAACTGTTTTTT; j_gene: TRBJ1-4; d_gene: NA; v_gene: TRBV7-2; abundance: NA
CDR3aa: CASSLRAGGSGEQYF; CDR3nt: TGTGCCAGCAGCTTAAGAGCGGGAGGGTCTGGGGAGCAGTACTTC; j_gene: TRBJ2-7; d_gene: TRBD2; v_gene: TRBV7-3; abundance: NA
CDR3aa: CASELAPGELFF; CDR3nt: TGTGCCAGTGAACTAGCCCCCGGGGAGCTGTTTTTT; j_gene: TRBJ2-2; d_gene: NA; v_gene: TRBV19; abundance: NA